This paragraph reports one TCR beta chain. The specificity of this receptor is unknown. These data belong to a study of cytomegalovirus exposure and HLA in healthy donors (dated by TCRdb to the late 2010s). For context, the study as a whole: In an earlier analysis of under 600 of the donors, 276 Gb of sequence data and 100 million or so unique TCR beta sequences from 180 million or so T cells were reported. An early release covering more than 500 HLA-typed donors comprised approximately 300 gigabases of sequencing data and 85 million to 100 million unique TCR sequences. Of the roughly 400 genotyped donors, around 81% fell in the genetic ancestry cluster associated with self-reported Caucasian donors. The study aimed to test whether cataloging public T cell receptors could reveal signatures of past pathogen exposure. The study profiled the T cell repertoires of about 720 subjects by immunosequencing and related them to cytomegalovirus serostatus. A separate validation cohort of more than 100 different subjects was used in addition to the roughly 620-subject first cohort. The study combined high-throughput TCR immunosequencing, statistical association of individual TCRs with disease status, and machine learning to predict cytomegalovirus infection status. In a later analysis, previously published TCR beta repertoires from 550 to 750 donors were re-analyzed and high-resolution HLA genotyping was added so that TCR occurrence patterns could be studied. Rather than drawing on any new phenotypic data, the later analysis identified candidate immune exposures from TCR beta sequences and the way those sequences occurred across donors. In an earlier analysis of a few hundred of the donors, high-throughput TCR beta sequencing was used to judge whether each TCR beta V gene segment behaved as functional or pseudogenic. Donor age, sex, ethnicity and CMV serostatus were compiled alongside the repertoire data. A later genetic analysis used genome-wide SNP genotypes for about three fifths of the 666 donors, treating that subset as a discovery cohort. Every discovery cohort repertoire had been produced on one sequencing platform. HLA typing included class I and class II loci at four-digit resolution. Typing coverage differed by locus: A, B, C, DRB1 and DQB1 were typed in roughly 629-630 donors, DQA1 in about 510, DPA1 in some 600, and DPB1 in roughly 450. Roughly 5 DR-DQ haplotypes were handled as single units for association and clustering, since linkage in the cohort was strong. On average, roughly 200,000 unique TCR beta nucleotide sequences were sequenced per donor among roughly 430 genotyped donors of the cohort, with 15% to 20% of those sequences being non-productive.

The library was obtained by the immunoSEQ multiplex PCR assay. For the multiplex PCR, a mixture combining 60 forward primers for TCR Vbeta segments and 13 reverse primers for TCR Jbeta segments was used. Amplification of the CDR3 region of rearranged TCR beta genes was performed with a multiplex PCR assay on genomic DNA. Amplified TCR beta libraries were sequenced as 87-base-pair reads on the Illumina HiSeq System. The study's processing was this. A later analysis tallied roughly 76 million unique TCR beta chains across the 700 or so repertoires, and 10 million to 11 million of those chains were shared by two or more donors. A nearest-neighbor algorithm error-corrected the raw reads and collapsed the reads into unique sequences, merging closely related sequences to remove PCR and sequencing errors. Alignment of CDR3 sequences to IMGT reference sequences was used to assign V, D and J gene segments. For a sequence to be retained, a match of at least six nucleotides was required to both a V gene segment and a J gene segment. Rearrangements were called productive when the CDR3 lacked stop codons and stayed in frame with V and J; all others were non-productive. CDR3 was defined by IMGT convention, running from the second conserved V-encoded cysteine to the conserved J-encoded phenylalanine. The earlier analysis of roughly 590 of the donors excluded sequences that lacked an unambiguous match to a single V gene segment. An earlier analysis of a few hundred of the donors called V segments functional above 56.7% productive rearrangements and segregating when the between-donor standard deviation exceeded 5%. A statistical classification framework was built to diagnose cytomegalovirus status from the catalog of TCR beta chain sequences. In a later analysis, V and J genes were assigned by comparing TCR nucleotide sequences against IMGT/GENE-DB human TR gene sequences. The TCRdist pipeline was used in a later analysis to assign CDR3 sequences and most-parsimonious VDJ recombination scenarios. In a later analysis, each TCR beta chain was defined by its CDR3 amino acid sequence together with its V-gene family, and reads without a unique V-gene family were excluded. To address suspected cross-contamination and a sequencing artifact, a later analysis removed approximately 590 highly shared, low-generation-probability nucleotide sequences. In a later analysis, a clonal expansion index for each public chain was calculated from normalized within-repertoire ranks of inferred template counts. In a later analysis, generation probabilities were computed using a VDJ recombination model fitted to out-of-frame rearrangements, and the results were checked against IGoR. In a later analysis, hypergeometric tests were used to score TCR-TCR, TCR-HLA and TCR-CMV co-occurrence, with a repertoire-size bias correction applied to TCR pairs. In a later analysis, false discovery rates were estimated by permuting HLA or CMV assignments 20 times. A later analysis grouped co-occurring TCRs with DBSCAN, adding TCRdist sequence similarity when clustering within HLA-allele-positive subsets. Co-occurrence clustering excluded repertoires with fewer than 30,000 or more than 120,000 public chains, plus five with anomalous nucleotide sharing. The immuneACCESS repertoire file appears here via TCRdb, limited to in-frame rearrangements. These files lack a portion of the clones; in checked studies, under half of the deficit traces to unresolved V genes, and the cause of the others is not known. Clone size and V and J calls were adopted from that table, with D and trimming inferred from the DNA. This sample's clone table shows under 90,000 clones. Of the sample, roughly 8% falls within the top ten clones.

The cohort was made up of several hundred healthy bone marrow donors. At the time of sampling, all cohort members were nominally healthy, though unrecorded immune exposures were likely present. The donor tested CMV seropositive, placing the donor among the 289 seropositive members of the cohort. Each donor provided a peripheral blood sample, and peripheral blood mononuclear cells were used for TCR beta sequencing. The Qiagen DNeasy Blood Extraction Kit was used to extract genomic DNA from the blood cell samples. The germline V gene specifies MNHEY as CDR1 and SVGAGI as CDR2. Deletion took 7 bases off V and 9 bases off J, with a span of 10 bases between the germline ends. The CDR3, cysteine through phenylalanine, is 11 amino acids long. Kept here is only the CDR3 DNA, which spans 33 bases and is read in frame from base 1. The full study reports these points: A further reported finding was that TCR beta sequences accurately predicted the HLA-A and HLA-B alleles for most subjects in the first cohort. At a false discovery rate of 0.05, a later analysis linked 16,951 TCR beta sequences to specific HLA alleles. The classifier was reported to diagnose cytomegalovirus status with high specificity and sensitivity in both the original cohort and the validation cohort. The 87-base-pair reads could not distinguish some IMGT-functional V segments, including TRBV6-2 and TRBV6-3, so those segments were excluded. CMV serostatus was the only immune exposure information available for the cohort. Correlated functional status among segregating V segments might reflect linkage disequilibrium, but an unknown experimental factor could not be ruled out. Broadly in line with IMGT annotations, most TCR beta V segments showed up in productive rearrangements about 90% or about 30% of the time in an earlier analysis of some 590 of the donors. HLA typing was unavailable for some donors at each locus, so association tests used only the typed subset. In a later analysis, several top co-occurrence clusters were reported to appear linked to parvovirus B19, influenza, CMV and Epstein-Barr virus. Across donors, most TCR sequences were observed very rarely, whereas some public TCRs were present in many individuals. In a later genetic analysis, fewer N-insertions in productive TCRs were reported among donors in an Asian-associated ancestry cluster than the approximately 710-donor mean. A few of the identified cytomegalovirus-associated TCR beta chains were confirmed in vitro to be specific for cytomegalovirus antigens. When HLA alleles, especially DR and DQ, strongly co-occurred, attributing TCR associations to individual alleles was difficult. According to a later analysis, most CMV-associated TCR beta chains appeared to be HLA-restricted, and the HLA associations seemed to be driven largely by CMV exposure. The authors suggested that the approach could potentially be extended to other disease states and immunological phenotypes. In this cohort, only TCR beta chains were sequenced, and detectable features were limited by the absence of alpha or paired-chain data. A group of highly shared sequence variants was considered likely to be a technical artifact of the sequencing pipeline. In a later analysis, the rate of TCR association differed among HLA loci, with DRB1 alleles having the most associated TCRs and HLA-C alleles having the fewest. In a later analysis, HLA-associated TCR beta chains were found to be more clonally expanded and to have lower generation probabilities than equally common non-associated chains. Roughly uniform sequencing depth across donors was assumed in presence/absence analyses, although this assumption may not hold. In the study, some 160 TCR beta chains were listed as associated with cytomegalovirus. A later genetic analysis associated a missense DCLRE1C variant with V-gene and J-gene trimming of TCR beta chains, and an independent cohort replicated the association. Because counts were too low, more than 15 rarely observed V segments, including chromosome 9 orphons, were left out of the earlier analysis of 587 of the donors.

Material: PBMCs. This chain joins TRBV6-5 to TRBJ2-1, and possibly TRBD2, on 7 matching bases. The sequence derives from a female donor in good health and CMV-seropositive. The CDR3 protein is CASKRGGEQFF. The sequenced DNA is TGTGCCAGCAAAAGGGGGGGTGAGCAGTTCTTC.